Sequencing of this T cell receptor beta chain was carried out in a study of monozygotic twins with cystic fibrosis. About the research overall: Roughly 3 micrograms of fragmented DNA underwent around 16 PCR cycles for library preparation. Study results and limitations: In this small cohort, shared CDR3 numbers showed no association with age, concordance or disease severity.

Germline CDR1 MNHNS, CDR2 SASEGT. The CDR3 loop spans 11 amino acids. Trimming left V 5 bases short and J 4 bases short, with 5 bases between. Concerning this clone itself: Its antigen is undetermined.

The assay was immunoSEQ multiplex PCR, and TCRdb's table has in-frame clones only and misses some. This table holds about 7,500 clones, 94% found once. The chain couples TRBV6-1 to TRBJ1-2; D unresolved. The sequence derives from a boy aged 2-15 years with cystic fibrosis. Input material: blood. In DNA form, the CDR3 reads TGTGCCAGCAGTAATTCCTATGGCTACACCTTC. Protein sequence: CASSNSYGYTF.